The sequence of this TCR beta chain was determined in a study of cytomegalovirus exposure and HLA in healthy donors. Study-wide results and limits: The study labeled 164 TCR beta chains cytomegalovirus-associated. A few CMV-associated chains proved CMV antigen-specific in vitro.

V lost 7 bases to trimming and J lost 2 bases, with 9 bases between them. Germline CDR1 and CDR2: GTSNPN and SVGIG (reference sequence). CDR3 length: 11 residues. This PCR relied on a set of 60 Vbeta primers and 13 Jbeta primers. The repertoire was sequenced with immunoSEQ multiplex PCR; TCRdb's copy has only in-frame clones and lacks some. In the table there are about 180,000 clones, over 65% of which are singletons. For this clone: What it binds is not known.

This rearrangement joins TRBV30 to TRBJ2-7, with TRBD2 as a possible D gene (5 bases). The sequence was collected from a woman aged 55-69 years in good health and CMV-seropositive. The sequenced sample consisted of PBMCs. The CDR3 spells CASSGTYEQYF. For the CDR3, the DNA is TGTGCCTCGTCCGGGACCTACGAGCAGTACTTC.